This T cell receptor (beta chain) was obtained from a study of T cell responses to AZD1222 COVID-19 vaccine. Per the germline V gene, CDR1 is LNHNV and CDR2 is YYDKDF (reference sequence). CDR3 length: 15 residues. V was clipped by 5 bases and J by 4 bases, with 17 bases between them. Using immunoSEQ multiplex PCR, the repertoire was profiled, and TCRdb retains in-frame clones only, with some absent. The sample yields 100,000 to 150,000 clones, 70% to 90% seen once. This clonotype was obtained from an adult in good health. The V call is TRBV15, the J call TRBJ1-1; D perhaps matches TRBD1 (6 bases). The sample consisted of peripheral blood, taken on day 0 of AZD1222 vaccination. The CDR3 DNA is TGTGCCACCAGCCCCAGAAAGGGGGTTGGCACTGAAGCTTTCTTT. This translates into CATSPRKGVGTEAFF.